Reported below is one T cell receptor (beta chain). This CDR3 spans 12 amino acids. Germline values: CDR1 MDHEN, CDR2 SYDVKM. V dropped 5 bases and J dropped 10 bases, with 12 bases sitting between them. The data were obtained in a study of blood T cell repertoires in COVID-19. Measured with immunoSEQ multiplex PCR; TCRdb has only the in-frame clones, and not every one. This sample has some 340,000 clones, with 80% to 90% found just once. Participant reports of clinical history set cohort assignment. Sequencing used PBMCs or T cells enriched from blood (not recorded which). The receptor was derived from a woman in her twenties or thirties who had recovered from COVID-19. The rearrangement uses TRBV28 and TRBJ1-5; D perhaps matches TRBD1 (6 bases). The CDR3 region has the DNA TGTGCCAGCAGTATCAGGGGTTCACCCCAGCATTTT. It is translated as CASSIRGSPQHF.